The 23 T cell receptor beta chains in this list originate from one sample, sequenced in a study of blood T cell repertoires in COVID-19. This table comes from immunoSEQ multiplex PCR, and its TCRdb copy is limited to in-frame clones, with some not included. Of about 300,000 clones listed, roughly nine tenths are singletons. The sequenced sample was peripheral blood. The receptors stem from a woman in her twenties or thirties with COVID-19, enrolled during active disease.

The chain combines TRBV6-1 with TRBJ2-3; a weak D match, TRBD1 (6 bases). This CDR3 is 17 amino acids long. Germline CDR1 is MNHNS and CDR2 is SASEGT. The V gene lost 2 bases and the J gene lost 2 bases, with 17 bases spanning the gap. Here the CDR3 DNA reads TGTGCCAGCAGTGAACGTTACGGGACAACTTACACAGATACGCAGTATTTT. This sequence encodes CASSERYGTTYTDTQYF.

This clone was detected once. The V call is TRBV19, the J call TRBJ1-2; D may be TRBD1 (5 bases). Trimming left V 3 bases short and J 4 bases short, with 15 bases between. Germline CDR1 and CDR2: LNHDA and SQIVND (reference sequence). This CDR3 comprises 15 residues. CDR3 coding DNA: TGTGCCAGTAGTATCCGGGGGGAGCCTCCCTATGGCTACACCTTC. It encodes CASSIRGEPPYGYTF.

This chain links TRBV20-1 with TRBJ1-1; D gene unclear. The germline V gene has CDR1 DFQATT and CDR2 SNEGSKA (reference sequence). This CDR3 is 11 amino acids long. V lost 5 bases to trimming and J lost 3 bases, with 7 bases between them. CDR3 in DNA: TGCAGTGCTCCCCTTCACACTGAAGCTTTCTTT. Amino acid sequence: CSAPLHTEAFF.

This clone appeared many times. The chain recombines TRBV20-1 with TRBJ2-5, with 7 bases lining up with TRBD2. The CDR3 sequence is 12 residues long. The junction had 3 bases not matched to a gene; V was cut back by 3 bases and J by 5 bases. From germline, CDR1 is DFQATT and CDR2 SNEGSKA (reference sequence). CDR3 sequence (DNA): TGCAGTGCTAGTGAGGGAGGGGAGACCCAGTACTTC. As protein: CSASEGGETQYF.

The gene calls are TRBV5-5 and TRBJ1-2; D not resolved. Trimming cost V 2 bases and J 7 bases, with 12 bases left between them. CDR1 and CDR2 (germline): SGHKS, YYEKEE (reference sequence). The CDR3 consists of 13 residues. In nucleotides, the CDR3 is TGTGCCAGCAGCTTCGAGTGGGCGGGTGGCTACACCTTC. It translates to CASSFEWAGGYTF.

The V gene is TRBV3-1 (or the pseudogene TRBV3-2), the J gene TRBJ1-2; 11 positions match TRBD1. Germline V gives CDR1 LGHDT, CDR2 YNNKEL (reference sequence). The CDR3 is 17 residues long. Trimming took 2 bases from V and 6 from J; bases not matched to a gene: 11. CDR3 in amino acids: CASSQFIPGQGGHGYTF. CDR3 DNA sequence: TGTGCCAGCAGCCAATTCATTCCGGGACAGGGGGGCCATGGCTACACCTTC.

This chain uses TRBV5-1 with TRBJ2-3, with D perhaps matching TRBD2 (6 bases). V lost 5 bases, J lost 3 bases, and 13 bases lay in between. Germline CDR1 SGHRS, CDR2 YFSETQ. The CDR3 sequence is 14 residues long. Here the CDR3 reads CASSVGGGTDTQYF. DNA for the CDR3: TGCGCCAGCAGTGTCGGGGGTGGAACAGATACGCAGTATTTT.

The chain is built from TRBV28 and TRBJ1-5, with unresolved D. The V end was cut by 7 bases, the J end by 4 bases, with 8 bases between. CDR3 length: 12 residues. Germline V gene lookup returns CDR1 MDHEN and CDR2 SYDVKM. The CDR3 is CASTGGNQPQHF. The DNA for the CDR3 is TGTGCCAGCACCGGAGGAAATCAGCCCCAGCATTTT.

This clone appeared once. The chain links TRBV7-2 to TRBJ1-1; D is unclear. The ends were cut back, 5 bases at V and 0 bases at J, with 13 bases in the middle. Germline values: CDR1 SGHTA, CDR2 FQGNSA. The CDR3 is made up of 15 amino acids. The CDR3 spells CASSPERRMNTEAFF. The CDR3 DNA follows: TGTGCCAGCAGCCCCGAGAGGCGGATGAACACTGAAGCTTTCTTT. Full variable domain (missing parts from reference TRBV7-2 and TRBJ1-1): GAGVSQSPSNKVTEKGKDVELRCDPISGHTALYWYRQSLGQGLEFLIYFQGNSAPDKSGLPSDRFSAERTGGSVSTLTIQRTQQEDSAVYLCASSPERRMNTEAFFGQGTRLTVV.

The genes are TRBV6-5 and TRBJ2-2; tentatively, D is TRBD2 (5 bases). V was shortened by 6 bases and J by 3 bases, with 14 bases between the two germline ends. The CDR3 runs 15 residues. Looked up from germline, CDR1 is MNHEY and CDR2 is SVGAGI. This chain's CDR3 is CASRDPVEDTGELFF. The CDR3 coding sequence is TGTGCCAGCAGGGACCCCGTGGAGGACACCGGGGAGCTGTTTTTT.

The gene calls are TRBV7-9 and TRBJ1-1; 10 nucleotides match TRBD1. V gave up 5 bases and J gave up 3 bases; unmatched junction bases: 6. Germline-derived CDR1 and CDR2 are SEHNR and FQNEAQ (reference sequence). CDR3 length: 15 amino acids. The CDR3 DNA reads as TGTGCCAGCAGCGGCAGGGACAGGGGACACACTGAAGCTTTCTTT. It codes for CASSGRDRGHTEAFF.

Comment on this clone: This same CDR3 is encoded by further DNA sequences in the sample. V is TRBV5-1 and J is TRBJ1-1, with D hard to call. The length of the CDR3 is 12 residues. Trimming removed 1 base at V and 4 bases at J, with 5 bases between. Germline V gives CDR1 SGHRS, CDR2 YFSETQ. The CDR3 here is CASSLPGTEAFF. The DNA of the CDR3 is TGCGCCAGCAGCTTGCCCGGCACTGAAGCTTTCTTT.

The CDR3 nucleotides are TGTGCCAGCAGTGAAGCGCTTTTAGGGGGTAGGACCGGGGAGCTGTTTTTT. Protein: CASSEALLGGRTGELFF. The chain combines TRBV2 with TRBJ2-2, with D possibly matching TRBD1 (6 bases). V was clipped by 0 bases and J by 5 bases, with 16 bases between them. CDR3 length: 17 residues. Germline lookup yields CDR1 SNHLY and CDR2 FYNNEI. Drawing the rest from reference TRBV2 and TRBJ2-2, the complete variable domain is EPEVTQTPSHQVTQMGQEVILRCVPISNHLYFYWYRQILGQKVEFLVSFYNNEISEKSEIFDDQFSVERPDGSNFTLKIRSTKLEDSAMYFCASSEALLGGRTGELFFGEGSRLTVL.

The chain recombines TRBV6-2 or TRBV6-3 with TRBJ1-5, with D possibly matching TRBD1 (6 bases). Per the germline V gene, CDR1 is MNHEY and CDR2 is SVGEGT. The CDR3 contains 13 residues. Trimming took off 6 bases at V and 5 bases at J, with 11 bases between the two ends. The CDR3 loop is CASSRGGYQPQHF. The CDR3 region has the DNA TGTGCCAGCAGCCGAGGGGGTTATCAGCCCCAGCATTTT.

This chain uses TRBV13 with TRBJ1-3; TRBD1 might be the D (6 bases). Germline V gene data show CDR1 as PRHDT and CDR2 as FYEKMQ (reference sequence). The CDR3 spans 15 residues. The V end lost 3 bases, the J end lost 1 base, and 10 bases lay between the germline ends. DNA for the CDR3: TGTGCCAGCAGCTTTGGGACACTGTCTGGAAACACCATATATTTT. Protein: CASSFGTLSGNTIYF.

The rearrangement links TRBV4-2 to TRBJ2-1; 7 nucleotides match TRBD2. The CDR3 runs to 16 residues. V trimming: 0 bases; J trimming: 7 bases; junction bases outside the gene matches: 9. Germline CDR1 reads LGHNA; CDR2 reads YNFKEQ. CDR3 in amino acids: CASSQEGAGLGNEQFF. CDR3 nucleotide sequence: TGTGCCAGCAGCCAAGAAGGGGCCGGACTAGGAAATGAGCAGTTCTTC.

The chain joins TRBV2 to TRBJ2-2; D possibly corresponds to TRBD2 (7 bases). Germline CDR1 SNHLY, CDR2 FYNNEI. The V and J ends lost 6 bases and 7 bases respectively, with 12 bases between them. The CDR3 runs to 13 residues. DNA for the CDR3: TGTGCCAGCAGCCGGGGAGGGGGCGGGGAGCTGTTTTTT. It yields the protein CASSRGGGGELFF. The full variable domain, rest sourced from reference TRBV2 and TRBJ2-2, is EPEVTQTPSHQVTQMGQEVILRCVPISNHLYFYWYRQILGQKVEFLVSFYNNEISEKSEIFDDQFSVERPDGSNFTLKIRSTKLEDSAMYFCASSRGGGGELFFGEGSRLTVL.

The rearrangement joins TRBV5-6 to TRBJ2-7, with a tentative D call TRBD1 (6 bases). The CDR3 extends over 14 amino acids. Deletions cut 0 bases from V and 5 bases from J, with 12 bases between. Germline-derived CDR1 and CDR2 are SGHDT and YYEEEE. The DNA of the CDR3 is TGTGCCAGCAGCTTGGCCCCGGACAGTCACGAGCAGTACGTC. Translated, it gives CASSLAPDSHEQYV.

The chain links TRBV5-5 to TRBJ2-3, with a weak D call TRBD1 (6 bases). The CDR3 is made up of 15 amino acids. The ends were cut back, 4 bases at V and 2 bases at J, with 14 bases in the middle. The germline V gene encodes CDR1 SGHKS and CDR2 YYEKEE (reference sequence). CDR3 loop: CASSQDSRLTDTQYF. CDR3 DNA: TGTGCCAGCAGCCAGGACAGTCGCCTCACAGATACGCAGTATTTT.

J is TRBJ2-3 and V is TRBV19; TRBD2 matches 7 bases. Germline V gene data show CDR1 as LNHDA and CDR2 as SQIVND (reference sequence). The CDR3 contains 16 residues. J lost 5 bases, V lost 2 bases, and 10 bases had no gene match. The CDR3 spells CASSIPSRGEGDTQYF. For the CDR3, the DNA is TGTGCCAGTAGTATACCCTCTCGGGGGGAGGGAGATACGCAGTATTTT.

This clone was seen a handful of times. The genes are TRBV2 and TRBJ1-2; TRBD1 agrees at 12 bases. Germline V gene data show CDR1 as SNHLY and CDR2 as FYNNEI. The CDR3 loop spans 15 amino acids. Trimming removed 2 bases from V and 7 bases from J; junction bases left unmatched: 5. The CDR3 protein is CASSERGQGASGYTF. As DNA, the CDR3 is TGTGCCAGCAGTGAACGGGGACAGGGGGCTAGTGGCTACACCTTC.

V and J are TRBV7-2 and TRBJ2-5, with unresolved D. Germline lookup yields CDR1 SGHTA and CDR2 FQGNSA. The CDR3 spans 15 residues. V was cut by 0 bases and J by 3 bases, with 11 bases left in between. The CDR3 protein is CASSLAGRNEETQYF. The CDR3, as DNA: TGTGCCAGCAGCTTAGCCGGTAGAAATGAAGAGACCCAGTACTTC.

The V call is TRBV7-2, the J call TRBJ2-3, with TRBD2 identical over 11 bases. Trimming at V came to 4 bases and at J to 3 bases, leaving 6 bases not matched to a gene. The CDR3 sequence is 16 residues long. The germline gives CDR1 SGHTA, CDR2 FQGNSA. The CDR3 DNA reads TGTGCCAGCAGCTCATTTCTAGCGGGGGGTACAGATACGCAGTATTTT. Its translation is CASSSFLAGGTDTQYF.